These 29 T cell receptor beta chains were all obtained from the same sample, sequenced in a study of cytomegalovirus exposure and HLA in healthy donors. The primer mix had 60 Vbeta and 13 Jbeta primers. Repertoires were generated with immunoSEQ multiplex PCR, while TCRdb's copy carries only in-frame clones and drops some. The sample includes 120,000 to 150,000 clones, about three fifths of them seen just once. The sample consisted of PBMCs. These receptor sequences come from a male donor in good health and CMV-seronegative.

The chain links TRBV6-5 to TRBJ2-7; 7 positions match TRBD2. The germline gives CDR1 MNHEY, CDR2 SVGAGI. Germline trimming cut 6 bases from V and 11 bases from J; bases unmatched to any gene: 10. The CDR3 length is 12 residues. The CDR3 DNA sequence: TGTGCCAGCAGCCCCGGGAGGCCGATGGAGTACTTC. Protein: CASSPGRPMEYF.

The J gene is TRBJ2-2, the V gene TRBV28, with unresolved D. With 4 bases removed from V and 5 bases from J, the gap between germline ends came to 8 bases. CDR1 is MDHEN and CDR2 is SYDVKM in the germline V gene. The CDR3 is made up of 13 amino acids. The CDR3 reads CASSSIATGELFF. CDR3 nucleotides: TGTGCCAGCAGTTCTATTGCTACCGGGGAGCTGTTTTTT.

The chain combines TRBV7-3 with TRBJ1-3, with a tentative D call TRBD1 (6 bases). The CDR3 has 15 amino acids. Germline CDR1 SGHTA, CDR2 FQGTGA. With 5 bases removed from V and 6 bases from J, the gap between germline ends came to 17 bases. DNA of the CDR3: TGTGCCAGCAGCCAACAGGGAAACCGCGAAAACACCATATATTTT. This codes for CASSQQGNRENTIYF.

In this sample, this clone turned up a few times. V usage is TRBV2 and J usage is TRBJ1-6, with 7 bases matching TRBD1. CDR1 SNHLY and CDR2 FYNNEI come from the germline V gene. J was trimmed by 0 bases and V by 7 bases; bases with no gene match: 9. The CDR3 has 17 amino acids. This CDR3 is CASNTGTESSYNSPLHF. CDR3 DNA sequence: TGTGCCAGCAATACAGGGACAGAGAGCTCCTATAATTCACCCCTCCACTTT. The variable domain in full, with the rest retrieved from reference TRBV2 and TRBJ1-6, is EPEVTQTPSHQVTQMGQEVILRCVPISNHLYFYWYRQILGQKVEFLVSFYNNEISEKSEIFDDQFSVERPDGSNFTLKIRSTKLEDSAMYFCASNTGTESSYNSPLHFGNGTRLTVT.

The chain joins TRBV10-3 to TRBJ2-3, with D uncertain. Germline V gene lookup returns CDR1 ENHRY and CDR2 SYGVKD. The length of the CDR3 is 14 residues. V was shortened by 0 bases and J by 2 bases, with 6 bases between the two germline ends. This chain's CDR3 is CAISESADTDTQYF. The CDR3 DNA is TGTGCCATCAGTGAGTCAGCCGACACAGATACGCAGTATTTT.

This clone was found a few times. The chain links TRBV27 to TRBJ1-1, with 7 bases aligning to TRBD1. The germline gives CDR1 MNHEY, CDR2 SMNVEV (reference sequence). V lost 10 bases to trimming and J lost 0 bases; unmatched junction nucleotides: 11. The CDR3 length is 15 residues. The CDR3 loop is CATSHRDSMNTEAFF. For the CDR3, the DNA is TGTGCCACTTCTCACCGGGACAGCATGAACACTGAAGCTTTCTTT.

This clone turned up a few times. The chain links TRBV4-3 to TRBJ1-6; weak D call: TRBD1 (6 bases). Looked up from germline, CDR1 is LGHNA and CDR2 is YSLEER. This CDR3 is built from 17 residues. V gave up 4 bases and J gave up 2 bases, with 15 bases separating them. The CDR3 nucleotides are TGCGCCAGCAGCCCATCCGCGGGGGGCGCCTATAATTCACCCCTCCACTTT. This translates into CASSPSAGGAYNSPLHF.

The chain links TRBV4-1 to TRBJ2-3; 9 bases line up with TRBD2. CDR3 length: 18 residues. The germline CDR1 and CDR2 sequences are MGHRA and YSYEKL. With V trimmed by 0 bases and J by 2 bases, 9 bases remained unmatched. CDR3 DNA: TGCGCCAGCAGCCAAGATGAGTTCGCGGGGGGGCTCACAGATACGCAGTATTTT. Residues: CASSQDEFAGGLTDTQYF.

The chain has TRBV29-1 and TRBJ2-3; 7 nucleotides align to TRBD1. The CDR3 loop spans 14 amino acids. Germline CDR1 SQVTM, CDR2 ANQGSEA. Trimming at V came to 4 bases and at J to 2 bases, leaving 6 bases not matched to a gene. The DNA of the CDR3 is TGCAGCGTTGTACAGGGGACATACACAGATACGCAGTATTTT. Protein: CSVVQGTYTDTQYF.

The chain recombines TRBV28 with TRBJ1-6, with D tentatively TRBD1 (5 bases). CDR3 length: 17 residues. From germline, CDR1 is MDHEN and CDR2 SYDVKM. The V end was cut by 6 bases, the J end by 0 bases, with 15 bases between. The CDR3 loop reads CASRRIQEGSYNSPLHF. The CDR3 nucleotides are TGTGCCAGCAGACGGATACAGGAGGGCTCCTATAATTCACCCCTCCACTTT.

This clone was detected a few times. This chain uses TRBV14 with TRBJ1-3; 8 bases line up with TRBD1. CDR3 length equals 17 residues. From germline, CDR1 is SGHDN and CDR2 FVKESK. Trimming cost V 2 bases and J 2 bases; bases outside gene matches: 8. The CDR3 DNA is TGTGCCAGCAGCCAATTGGGCAGGGGGCACCCTGGAAACACCATATATTTT. Protein sequence: CASSQLGRGHPGNTIYF.

The genes are TRBV6-1 and TRBJ1-1; 10 bases align to TRBD1. This CDR3 spans 16 amino acids. Germline assignment: CDR1 MNHNS and CDR2 SASEGT. The ends lost 1 base at V and 0 bases at J; junction bases unmatched: 2. Here the CDR3 reads CASSEGTGGMNTEAFF. The CDR3 nucleotides are TGTGCCAGCAGTGAAGGGACAGGGGGAATGAACACTGAAGCTTTCTTT.

The rearrangement uses TRBV19 and TRBJ2-7, with 7 bases lining up with TRBD2. Germline CDR1 reads LNHDA; CDR2 reads SQIVND (reference sequence). This CDR3 region has 16 residues. V shed 9 bases, J shed 0 bases, and the junction held 14 bases outside the gene matches. The CDR3 sequence is CASQSIAGTSSYEQYF. CDR3 nucleotide sequence: TGTGCCAGCCAATCTATAGCGGGCACTTCCTCCTACGAGCAGTACTTC.

V gene TRBV7-9 combines with J gene TRBJ2-4; no clear D gene. The length of the CDR3 is 18 residues. Trimming left V 2 bases short and J 0 bases short, with 17 bases between. Germline CDR1 and CDR2: SEHNR and FQNEAQ (reference sequence). The chain's CDR3 is CASSLILRPTVAKNIQYF. The CDR3 DNA is TGTGCCAGCAGCTTAATCCTCCGGCCTACAGTAGCCAAAAACATTCAGTACTTC.

As concerns this clone: The junction does not match germline at one end; this may be a read error. The chain employs TRBV5-1 and TRBJ2-7, with D possibly matching TRBD2 (6 bases). Germline CDR1 SGHRS, CDR2 YFSETQ. The CDR3 totals 15 residues. The CDR3 reads CASTLTSGVSYEQYF. CDR3 in DNA: TGCGCCAGCACCTTGACGTCGGGGGTTTCCTACGAGCAGTACTTC.

The V gene is TRBV7-3, the J gene TRBJ2-1, with a possible D match to TRBD1 (5 bases). The germline V gene has CDR1 SGHTA and CDR2 FQGTGA. The V gene lost 0 bases and the J gene lost 8 bases, with 14 bases spanning the gap. The CDR3 loop spans 15 amino acids. As DNA, the CDR3 is TGTGCCAGCAGCTTAACGGGCCCAGGGTCCCATGAGCAGTTCTTC. As protein: CASSLTGPGSHEQFF.

This clone was seen a handful of times. The chain employs TRBV9 and TRBJ1-1, with 10 bases fitting TRBD1. The CDR3 runs to 14 residues. V shed 3 bases and J 6 bases; nucleotides not matched to a gene: 5. Looked up from germline, CDR1 is SGDLS and CDR2 is YYNGEE. This CDR3 is CASSGDRGRPEAFF. Written as DNA, the CDR3 is TGTGCCAGCAGCGGGGACAGGGGACGCCCTGAAGCTTTCTTT.

The gene calls are TRBV23-1 and TRBJ1-2; possible D gene TRBD1, 6 bases. TRBV23-1 is an ORF for which the function is uncertain. The CDR3 contains 12 residues. V lost 6 bases and J 8 bases, leaving 13 bases between the germline ends. CDR3 amino acids: CASRQGKYGYTF. In DNA form, the CDR3 reads TGCGCCAGCAGACAGGGAAAATACGGCTACACCTTC.

This sequence joins TRBV13 and TRBJ2-6; TRBD1 agrees at 9 bases. Germline V CDR1 and CDR2: PRHDT, FYEKMQ (reference sequence). This CDR3 comprises 19 residues. The V segment lost 5 bases and the J segment 0 bases; nucleotides outside the gene matches: 11. The CDR3 loop reads CASSPLGTGSTSGANVLTF. CDR3 nucleotide sequence: TGTGCCAGCAGCCCCCTCGGGACAGGGTCGACCTCTGGGGCCAACGTCCTGACTTTC.

This sequence joins TRBV5-4 and TRBJ2-6; a weak D match, TRBD2 (7 bases). Trimming took off 6 bases at V and 4 bases at J, with 17 bases between the two ends. The CDR3 has 16 amino acids. Germline V gene lookup returns CDR1 SGHNT and CDR2 YYREEE (reference sequence). Here the CDR3 DNA reads TGTGCCAGCATCATGGGGGGGGGCCCAGGGGCCAACGTCCTGACTTTC. This sequence encodes CASIMGGGPGANVLTF.

This chain uses TRBV7-8 with TRBJ1-5; D gene unclear. The germline CDR1 and CDR2 sequences are SGHVS and FQNEAQ. The CDR3 is 14 residues long. Trimming took off 5 bases at V and 3 bases at J, with 11 bases between the two ends. The CDR3 region is CASSHRRSNQPQHF. CDR3 DNA sequence: TGTGCCAGCAGCCACCGTCGGTCCAATCAGCCCCAGCATTTT.

J is TRBJ2-1 and V is TRBV5-1; D might be TRBD1 (6 bases). V was cut by 4 bases and J by 10 bases, with 15 bases left in between. CDR1 is SGHRS and CDR2 is YFSETQ in the germline V gene. The length of the CDR3 is 13 residues. CDR3 region: CASSLVPTGEQFF. Here the CDR3 DNA reads TGCGCCAGCAGCCTGGTCCCGACAGGAGAGCAGTTCTTC.

This clone was seen only a few times. Mismatch with germline at one junction end may stem from a read error. This rearrangement joins TRBV7-2 to TRBJ1-2; no clear D gene. The CDR3 runs to 14 residues. The germline gives CDR1 SGHTA, CDR2 FQGNSA. CDR3 DNA: TGTGCCAGCAGCCTAGCGGCAACTAACTATGGCTACACCTTC. Its translation: CASSLAATNYGYTF.

This clone was seen a handful of times. The V and J genes are TRBV7-2 and TRBJ1-1; possible D gene TRBD1, 5 bases. Trimming cost V 5 bases and J 4 bases, with 20 bases left between them. The germline gives CDR1 SGHTA, CDR2 FQGNSA. This CDR3 has 16 residues. CDR3 coding DNA: TGTGCCAGCAGCCCGACCCAGGGAAGGTTGGGCACTGAAGCTTTCTTT. Protein: CASSPTQGRLGTEAFF.

This clone has just one count. The chain couples TRBV27 to TRBJ2-7; D perhaps matches TRBD2 (5 bases). Germline lookup yields CDR1 MNHEY and CDR2 SMNVEV (reference sequence). Trimming removed 0 bases at V and 3 bases at J, with 12 bases between. CDR3 length: 15 amino acids. The chain's CDR3 is CASSLSLGRDYEQYF. The CDR3 nucleotides are TGTGCCAGCAGTTTATCCCTCGGACGGGACTACGAGCAGTACTTC.

V and J are TRBV10-3 and TRBJ2-2; D possibly corresponds to TRBD1 (6 bases). The CDR3 is made up of 13 amino acids. V lost 6 bases to trimming and J lost 2 bases, with 7 bases between them. CDR1 is ENHRY, CDR2 SYGVKD, per germline. CDR3 in amino acids: CAIRQGNTGELFF. CDR3 nucleotide sequence: TGTGCCATCAGACAGGGTAACACCGGGGAGCTGTTTTTT.

Only one count was recorded for this clone. The chain recombines TRBV7-8 with TRBJ1-5; the D gene is possibly TRBD1 (5 bases). CDR1 and CDR2 from the germline V gene are SGHVS and FQNEAQ. The CDR3 contains 18 residues. V was shortened by 5 bases and J by 0 bases, with 20 bases between the two germline ends. The DNA of the CDR3 is TGTGCCAGCAGCCTCGACAGCTCACTGACACTTAGCAATCAGCCCCAGCATTTT. Its protein is CASSLDSSLTLSNQPQHF.

This clone occurred a few times. The rearrangement links TRBV5-6 to TRBJ1-2, with 10 positions matching TRBD1. J was trimmed by 5 bases and V by 5 bases; bases with no gene match: 12. Germline values: CDR1 SGHDT, CDR2 YYEEEE. This CDR3 has 16 residues. The CDR3 protein is CASRGEGQGNFYGYTF. The DNA of the CDR3 is TGTGCCAGCAGGGGGGAGGGACAGGGGAATTTTTATGGCTACACCTTC.

This clone appeared a few times. The V and J genes are TRBV4-3 and TRBJ1-1; 11 bases map to TRBD1. The ends lost 1 base at V and 0 bases at J; junction bases unmatched: 1. Germline lookup yields CDR1 LGHNA and CDR2 YSLEER. The CDR3 is 16 amino acids. The CDR3 region has the DNA TGCGCCAGCAGCCAAGGGACAGGGGGCATGAACACTGAAGCTTTCTTT. This sequence encodes CASSQGTGGMNTEAFF.